This note documents a single T cell receptor beta chain sequence. Antigen: not known. Profiling relied on immunoSEQ multiplex PCR, and the TCRdb table lists in-frame clones only, not all of them. The profile shows over 100,000 clones, 87% of them singletons. Trimming cost V 5 bases and J 7 bases, with 15 bases left between them. Germline CDR1 reads MNHEY; CDR2 reads SVGEGT. The CDR3 sequence is 14 residues long. These data belong to a study of T cell responses to AZD1222 COVID-19 vaccine. Study in general: The study pooled second doses at about 4 or about 12 weeks.

Points from the study as a whole: Seropositive AZD1222 recipients at baseline numbered only five to seven. The donor cohort was predominantly white British with a female majority, and clonal diversity may have been underestimated.

The specimen was peripheral blood, collected on day 0 of AZD1222 vaccination. The V gene is TRBV6-2 or TRBV6-3, the J gene TRBJ2-1; D perhaps matches TRBD2 (6 bases). The sequence derives from an adult in good health. The CDR3 region has the DNA TGTGCCAGCAGTCCCTCTGGGGGGAGGAATGAGCAGTTCTTC. Amino acids: CASSPSGGRNEQFF.